This T cell receptor (beta chain) was observed in a study of blood T cell repertoires in COVID-19. The germline gives CDR1 LGHNT, CDR2 FRNRAP. Between the trimmed V and J ends, which lost 0 bases and 2 bases, there was a span of 21 bases. The CDR3 length is 19 residues. Original processing methods: Reference gene primer amplification gave estimated nucleated cell counts. The repertoire was sequenced with immunoSEQ multiplex PCR; TCRdb's copy has only in-frame clones and lacks some. The DNA was the basis for D and trimming; V, J and clone size are from that table. The data contain roughly 110,000 clones, about 88% of them singletons.

This clonotype was sampled from a middle-aged man with acute or convalescent COVID-19. Specimen: peripheral blood. V and J are TRBV12-5 and TRBJ2-3; tentative D call: TRBD2 (7 bases). The CDR3 nucleotides read TGTGCTAGTGGTTTGGTTCTGTTGGAGGGGGGGCCTGTCACAGATACGCAGTATTTT. It specifies CASGLVLLEGGPVTDTQYF.